This T cell receptor beta chain emerged from a study of blood T cells in healthy people across ages. Notes on the study in general: It was not possible, with unsorted PBMCs, to conclusively compare naive and antigen-experienced cells. TCR beta diversity correlated strongly with naive T cell percentage. While age rose, TCR beta diversity per million T cells dropped in a roughly linear way.

This clonotype was found a few times. Its antigen is unknown. Combining a sample-barcoded 5' primer with a J-beta primer mix, a second PCR ran for roughly 6 to 12 cycles. One entry per CDR3 protein, called by TCRdb with MiXCR from the 5' RACE reads. Here the sample spans about 640,000 distinct CDR3 sequences, roughly 53% being singletons. The clonotype was recovered from a man aged 55 to 70 in good health. Sequencing input: blood.

CDR3 in amino acids: CASSPIGGRGGTNTGELFF. CDR3 DNA sequence: TGTGCCAGCAGCCCCATAGGCGGACGTGGGGGCACAAACACCGGGGAGCTGTTTTTT. V usage is TRBV7-8 and J usage is TRBJ2-2, with D perhaps TRBD1 (6 bases). The germline V gene has CDR1 SGHVS and CDR2 FQNEAQ. Deletions cut 5 bases from V and 2 bases from J, with 24 bases between. The CDR3 extends over 19 amino acids. The full variable domain, with the rest looked up from reference TRBV7-8 and TRBJ2-2, is GAGVSQSPRYKVAKRGQDVALRCDPISGHVSLFWYQQALGQGPEFLTYFQNEAQLDKSGLPSDRFFAERPEGSVSTLKIQRTQQEDSAVYLCASSPIGGRGGTNTGELFFGEGSRLTVL.